A selection of T cell receptor beta chains follows, all from one sample in a study of T-cell memory formation after mild COVID-19. TCRdb redid the calling of the 5' RACE reads with MiXCR, one entry per CDR3 protein. The sample includes under 600,000 distinct CDR3 sequences, about 20% of them seen just once. The sequenced material came from PBMCs or a T cell subset sorted from them (not recorded which). Source of these receptors: an adult woman who had mild COVID-19 (a few samples of this study predate the infection). Cell type and time point are not known. Both conserved end residues are part of each CDR3. Fields, in order: CDR3 DNA, CDR3 protein, D gene, clone size, J gene, V gene, CDR3 length. D genes are given only for firm matches. The size of a clone is reported for some rows only, either as once, few or many, or as a class for expanded clones.

TGTGCCAGCAGCTCCACCGGCGGTGCCTACAATGAGCAGTTCTTC	CASSSTGGAYNEQFF	-	many	TRBJ2-1	TRBV7-9	15
TGTGCCAGCAGTTACCGGGGACAGAAAGCGACCTACGAGCAGTACTTC	CASSYRGQKATYEQYF	TRBD1	-	TRBJ2-7	TRBV6-5	16
TGTGCCAGCAGCTTAATGAGCGGGGTCGCAGATACGCAGTATTTT	CASSLMSGVADTQYF	TRBD2	many	TRBJ2-3	TRBV7-3	15
TGTGCCAGCAGGGACCTTGGAAACACCATATATTTT	CASRDLGNTIYF	-	few	TRBJ1-3	TRBV2	12
TGTGCCAGCAGTCCATTATCGACGCTAGCGGGAGGCTCTGGAGAGACCCAGTACTTC	CASSPLSTLAGGSGETQYF	TRBD2	-	TRBJ2-5	TRBV27	19
TGTGCCACCAGTGATGACGGGGAGCGGAATTCCTACAATGAGCAGTTCTTC	CATSDDGERNSYNEQFF	-	-	TRBJ2-1	TRBV24-1	17
TGTGCCAGCAGCTTAACTGCGGGGCTCTCCTACGAGCAGTACTTC	CASSLTAGLSYEQYF	-	-	TRBJ2-7	TRBV7-8	15
TGTGCCAGCAGCCCCGCGGGGACGGATGACTACGAGCAGTACTTC	CASSPAGTDDYEQYF	-	-	TRBJ2-7	TRBV11-3	15
TGTGCCAGCCGAGAAAGGGCTATTAGCGGGGGGACACCTAGCACAGATACGCAGTATTTT	CASRERAISGGTPSTDTQYF	TRBD2	few	TRBJ2-3	TRBV27	20
TGTGCCAGCAGCCGCTGGGACCGCGGCCAGCTGTTTTTT	CASSRWDRGQLFF	-	many	TRBJ2-2	TRBV7-3	13
TGTGCCAGCAGCCAATCCGGGGTTAGCACAGATACGCAGTATTTT	CASSQSGVSTDTQYF	-	few	TRBJ2-3	TRBV7-3	15
TGCAGCGTACAGGGGGCCGCTGAAGCTTTCTTT	CSVQGAAEAFF	TRBD1	few	TRBJ1-1	TRBV29-1	11
TGCGCCAGCAGCCTTTCGAGGGGGGAAGAGACCCAGTACTTC	CASSLSRGEETQYF	-	-	TRBJ2-5	TRBV5-1	14
TGTGCCTGGAGGACTTACAATGAGCAGTTCTTC	CAWRTYNEQFF	-	few	TRBJ2-1	TRBV30	11
TGTGCCAGCAGCCCCAGCCCCGGGACAGGGAGGGGCGGGGAGCTGTTTTTT	CASSPSPGTGRGGELFF	TRBD1	-	TRBJ2-2	TRBV11-3	17
TGCGCCAGCAGCTTGTTGGGGGGCGTGTGGGGAGAGACCCAGTACTTC	CASSLLGGVWGETQYF	-	few	TRBJ2-5	TRBV5-1	16
TGTGCCAGCAGCCCGGCACCCGGGACAGCCAACCGACTGTTTTTT	CASSPAPGTANRLFF	TRBD1	many	TRBJ1-4	TRBV7-2	15
TGTGCCAGCAGCTTAGCACTACGCACAGATACGCAGTATTTT	CASSLALRTDTQYF	-	-	TRBJ2-3	TRBV7-2	14
TGTGCCAGCAGGTCCGGGACAGGGGGCTTTGGGGCCAACGTCCTGACTTTC	CASRSGTGGFGANVLTF	TRBD1	-	TRBJ2-6	TRBV11-1	17
TGTGCCAGCAGCTTAGTTGTGCCCAATAATTCACCCCTCCACTTT	CASSLVVPNNSPLHF	-	-	TRBJ1-6	TRBV11-2	15
TGCGCCAGCAGCAGAGGGACGGAAATGAACACTGAAGCTTTCTTT	CASSRGTEMNTEAFF	-	-	TRBJ1-1	TRBV5-1	15
TGTGCCAGCAGCGTAGCAGACTCCAATGAGCAGTTCTTC	CASSVADSNEQFF	-	-	TRBJ2-1	TRBV9	13
TGTGCCAGCAGCAACGGCACCAGTTTCGGGACCCAGTACTTC	CASSNGTSFGTQYF	-	few	TRBJ2-5	TRBV21-1	14
TGTGCCTGGAGTGTGGGACGGGCGGAGGGCTACACCTTC	CAWSVGRAEGYTF	-	few	TRBJ1-2	TRBV30	13
TGTGCCAGCAGCTTTGGAGGAATCAACCCCTACGAGCAGTACTTC	CASSFGGINPYEQYF	-	-	TRBJ2-7	TRBV5-4	15
TGTGCCAGCAGTTCAGCTAGCCAGTACGAGCAGTACTTC	CASSSASQYEQYF	-	few	TRBJ2-7	TRBV27	13
TGTGCCAGCAGTCTAGCGGGGGGCCTGGTCGGGGAGCTGTTTTTT	CASSLAGGLVGELFF	TRBD2	-	TRBJ2-2	TRBV6-5	15
TGTGCCACCAGTGACCCCATGACAGGGGCTGGGAACATTCAGTACTTC	CATSDPMTGAGNIQYF	TRBD1	-	TRBJ2-4	TRBV24-1	16
TGTGCCAGCAGCCAAGATCCCGGACGGGGGAGCACAGATACGCAGTATTTT	CASSQDPGRGSTDTQYF	-	-	TRBJ2-3	TRBV4-2	17